This passage covers 26 T cell receptor beta chains from one sample sequenced in a study of T cells after yellow fever vaccination. TCRdb re-called the 5' RACE reads through MiXCR, storing one row per CDR3 protein. The data contain about 350,000 distinct CDR3 sequences, about 4% of them singletons. The sample here was PBMCs, taken 5 days after the yellow fever booster vaccination. These receptors were taken from a man aged 18-30 years who received the YFV17D yellow fever vaccine.

The genes are TRBV3-1 and TRBJ2-1; 8 bases fit TRBD2. V lost 4 bases and J lost 6; bases outside the gene matches: 5. The CDR3 consists of 14 residues. The V gene's germline CDR1 is LGHDT and CDR2 YNNKEL (reference sequence). The CDR3 sequence is CASSRSGAGNEQFF. CDR3 in DNA: TGTGCCAGCAGCCGTAGCGGGGCCGGCAATGAGCAGTTCTTC.

This clonotype showed up just a few times. V is TRBV6-5 and J is TRBJ1-4; D is perhaps TRBD1 (5 bases). V lost 2 bases, J lost 8 bases, and 12 bases lay in between. CDR3 size: 14 residues. In germline, CDR1 is MNHEY, CDR2 SVGAGI. The CDR3 DNA is TGTGCCAGCAGTTACGGGGCGGGGGGGGAAAAACTGTTTTTT. The encoded protein is CASSYGAGGEKLFF.

Only a few counts were recorded for this clonotype. The chain is built from TRBV5-1 and TRBJ1-2, with D possibly TRBD1 on 5 matching bases. Germline V gene sequence: CDR1 SGHRS, CDR2 YFSETQ. The CDR3 sequence is 14 residues long. V was clipped by 4 bases and J by 8 bases, with 18 bases between them. In nucleotides, the CDR3 is TGCGCCAGCAGCCTCGGGACCGCCGGAGTAGGCTACACCTTC. It is translated as CASSLGTAGVGYTF.

This clonotype has at least ten counts. The chain employs TRBV6-2 or TRBV6-3 and TRBJ2-2, with D perhaps matching TRBD1 (5 bases). The CDR3 runs to 15 residues. Germline V CDR1 and CDR2: MNHEY, SVGEGT. Between the trimmed V and J ends, which lost 4 bases and 6 bases, there was a span of 15 bases. CDR3 DNA: TGTGCCAGCAGTTCCTCGACAGCCGAGGCCGGGGAGCTGTTTTTT. It specifies CASSSSTAEAGELFF.

This clonotype was found many times. This chain links TRBV7-2 with TRBJ2-5; D is undetermined. CDR3 length: 12 residues. CDR1 SGHTA and CDR2 FQGNSA come from the germline V gene. V lost 6 bases and J lost 2, with 7 bases in between. CDR3 loop: CASSLQQETQYF. The CDR3 DNA sequence: TGTGCCAGCAGTCTACAGCAAGAGACCCAGTACTTC.

Here the CDR3 DNA reads TGCGCCAGCAGAGCCCGGGGACAGCCGAACACTGAAGCTTTCTTT. This codes for CASRARGQPNTEAFF. The rearrangement links TRBV5-1 to TRBJ1-1; 7 bases align to TRBD1. Germline V gene sequence: CDR1 SGHRS, CDR2 YFSETQ. With 5 bases clipped from V and 1 base from J, the junction kept 8 bases outside the gene matches. This CDR3 is 15 amino acids long.

This clonotype was counted only a few times. For the CDR3, the DNA is TGTGCCAGCAGCCCAGAAAGACAGGGTGAAGCTTTCTTT. Protein sequence: CASSPERQGEAFF. This sequence joins TRBV5-4 and TRBJ1-1, with 7 bases matching TRBD1. The trim removed 4 bases at V and 7 bases at J, leaving 7 bases unmatched. The germline gives CDR1 SGHNT, CDR2 YYREEE (reference sequence). The CDR3 has 13 residues.

The chain has TRBV10-3 and TRBJ1-2; TRBD1 might be the D (6 bases). The germline CDR1 and CDR2 sequences are ENHRY and SYGVKD. This CDR3 comprises 14 residues. V lost 6 bases to trimming and J lost 6 bases, with 17 bases between them. CDR3 DNA sequence: TGTGCCATCAGGCCCTCCACAGGGACGCATGGCTACACCTTC. It yields the protein CAIRPSTGTHGYTF.

The V and J genes are TRBV12-3 or TRBV12-4 and TRBJ1-1; tentatively, D is TRBD1 (5 bases). This CDR3 is built from 15 residues. Between the trimmed V and J ends, which lost 4 bases and 4 bases, there was a span of 16 bases. CDR3 protein: CASSSFPAGSTEAFF. CDR3 coding DNA: TGTGCCAGCAGTTCCTTCCCCGCAGGGAGCACTGAAGCTTTCTTT.

This clonotype was counted between two and nine times. This chain joins TRBV4-2 and TRBJ2-1; 8 bases match TRBD2. The CDR3 has 17 residues. The ends lost 0 bases at V and 9 bases at J; junction bases unmatched: 13. The V gene's germline CDR1 is LGHNA and CDR2 YNFKEQ. The CDR3 DNA reads as TGTGCCAGCAGCCAAGATCCAGCAGCGGGGGTTGGTGGTGAGCAGTTCTTC. It translates to CASSQDPAAGVGGEQFF.

Ten or more counts support this clonotype. This chain uses TRBV29-1 with TRBJ2-5; perhaps D is TRBD1 or TRBD2 (6 bases each). The CDR3 runs to 15 residues. Per the germline V gene, CDR1 is SQVTM and CDR2 is ANQGSEA. Trimming left V 4 bases short and J 0 bases short, with 15 bases between. The CDR3 reads CSVGVGGPYQETQYF. The CDR3 DNA reads as TGCAGCGTTGGGGTAGGGGGGCCGTACCAAGAGACCCAGTACTTC.

This clonotype was recorded a few times. The chain employs TRBV12-3 or TRBV12-4 and TRBJ2-1, with D possibly TRBD2 on 6 matching bases. This CDR3 has 14 amino acids. Trimming cost V 3 bases and J 5 bases, with 11 bases left between them. CDR3 sequence reads: CASSLPSGDNEQFF. CDR3 DNA sequence: TGTGCCAGCAGTTTGCCGTCGGGGGACAATGAGCAGTTCTTC.

This clonotype was counted many times. V usage is TRBV19 and J usage is TRBJ1-6, with no clear D. V lost 10 bases and J 10 bases, leaving 20 bases between the germline ends. Germline values: CDR1 LNHDA, CDR2 SQIVND (reference sequence). This CDR3 comprises 14 residues. The CDR3 sequence is CATRLLGMGSPLHF. The CDR3 coding sequence is TGTGCCACTCGCCTCCTTGGCATGGGGTCACCCCTCCACTTT.

This clonotype was detected ten times or more. This sequence joins TRBV20-1 and TRBJ1-6; D gene uncertain. CDR1 and CDR2 (germline): DFQATT, SNEGSKA (reference sequence). This CDR3 region has 14 residues. V lost 5 bases to trimming and J lost 7 bases, with 15 bases between them. The CDR3 reads CSAHPRGSNSPLHF. CDR3 nucleotides: TGCAGTGCTCACCCCCGGGGTTCGAATTCACCCCTCCACTTT.

This clonotype was picked up a small number of times. This chain links TRBV5-1 with TRBJ2-2, with no clear D. V lost 0 bases to trimming and J lost 3 bases, with 9 bases between them. Germline V gives CDR1 SGHRS, CDR2 YFSETQ. CDR3 length: 15 residues. The DNA for the CDR3 is TGCGCCAGCAGCTTGGAGGCTTATGACACCGGGGAGCTGTTTTTT. This gives the protein CASSLEAYDTGELFF. Drawing the rest from reference TRBV5-1 and TRBJ2-2, the complete variable domain is KAGVTQTPRYLIKTRGQQVTLSCSPISGHRSVSWYQQTPGQGLQFLFEYFSETQRNKGNFPGRFSGRQFSNSRSEMNVSTLELGDSALYLCASSLEAYDTGELFFGEGSRLTVL.

This clonotype has just a few counts. The V call is TRBV29-1, the J call TRBJ1-1; D is perhaps TRBD1 (6 bases). Deletions cut 2 bases from V and 2 bases from J, with 12 bases between. The CDR3 covers 14 residues. Per the germline V gene, CDR1 is SQVTM and CDR2 is ANQGSEA. CDR3 bases: TGCAGCGTTGAAATGAGGGGGAGAAACACTGAAGCTTTCTTT. Encoded protein: CSVEMRGRNTEAFF.

Only a few counts were recorded for this clonotype. The chain combines TRBV4-3 with TRBJ2-5; 9 bases are shared with TRBD1. The junction had 7 bases not matched to a gene; V was cut back by 3 bases and J by 5 bases. This CDR3 is built from 15 residues. Looked up from germline, CDR1 is LGHNA and CDR2 is YSLEER. The CDR3 bases are TGCGCCAGCAGCCAGAACAGGGGGCTTTGGGAGACCCAGTACTTC. Residues: CASSQNRGLWETQYF.

V gene TRBV29-1 combines with J gene TRBJ1-1; D gene uncertain. Germline values: CDR1 SQVTM, CDR2 ANQGSEA. This CDR3 comprises 10 residues. V lost 4 bases, J lost 8 bases, and 8 bases lay in between. The CDR3 bases are TGCAGCGTTGTCGAAGGGGAAGCTTTCTTT. It codes for CSVVEGEAFF.

This clonotype has only a few counts. CDR3 loop: CASSLAGLFDEQYV. In DNA form, the CDR3 reads TGTGCCAGCAGCTTAGCGGGACTATTCGACGAGCAGTACGTC. The gene calls are TRBV11-2 and TRBJ2-7, with 7 bases matching TRBD2. The J segment lost 5 bases and the V segment lost 1 base, leaving 5 bases of the junction unmatched. CDR3 length: 14 residues. Looked up from germline, CDR1 is SGHAT and CDR2 is FQNNGV.

The rearrangement links TRBV3-1 to TRBJ2-7, with 7 nucleotides matching TRBD1. Germline V gene data show CDR1 as LGHDT and CDR2 as YNNKEL (reference sequence). This CDR3 spans 14 amino acids. The J segment lost 5 bases and the V segment lost 1 base, leaving 5 bases of the junction unmatched. The CDR3 nucleotides are TGTGCCAGCAGCCAAGGACAGGGCTTTGACGAGCAGTACTTC. Protein sequence: CASSQGQGFDEQYF.

V is TRBV20-1 and J is TRBJ2-5; 10 bases match TRBD2. Germline values: CDR1 DFQATT, CDR2 SNEGSKA (reference sequence). The CDR3 is 14 amino acids. Trimming took 6 bases from V and 7 from J; bases not matched to a gene: 11. The CDR3 bases are TGCAGTGCGGGGCTAGCGGGGGCGCGGGGGACCCAGTACTTC. This translates into CSAGLAGARGTQYF.

Ten or more counts support this clonotype. Germline is not matched at one junction end, which may reflect a read error. The chain employs TRBV4-3 and TRBJ2-7, with D perhaps TRBD2 (5 bases). This CDR3 spans 9 amino acids. Germline lookup yields CDR1 LGHNA and CDR2 YSLEER. CDR3 DNA: TGCGCCAGCAGCCAAGTAGGGAGTTTC. Translated: CASSQVGSF.

This clonotype was counted ten times or more. The genes are TRBV6-2 or TRBV6-3 and TRBJ2-7; D ambiguous. Germline assignment: CDR1 MNHEY and CDR2 SVGEGT. CDR3 size: 13 residues. V was cut by 2 bases and J by 2 bases, with 7 bases left in between. The CDR3 region is CASSYRWAYEQYF. The CDR3, as DNA: TGTGCCAGCAGTTACAGGTGGGCCTACGAGCAGTACTTC.

The chain couples TRBV7-9 to TRBJ2-5; 8 bases fit TRBD2. CDR3 length equals 16 residues. CDR1 and CDR2 (germline): SEHNR, FQNEAQ (reference sequence). After removal of 5 bases from V and 4 bases from J, the junction contained 12 bases not matched to a gene. The chain's CDR3 is CASSREGDRRIETQYF. The CDR3 nucleotides read TGTGCCAGCAGCCGGGAGGGGGATAGGCGTATAGAGACCCAGTACTTC.

The genes are TRBV3-1 and TRBJ2-1, with D possibly being TRBD2 (5 bases). Per germline, CDR1 LGHDT and CDR2 YNNKEL (reference sequence). This CDR3 has 13 residues. Trimming cost V 3 bases and J 9 bases, with 12 bases left between them. CDR3 bases: TGTGCCAGCAGCCAGTGGGTCGAGGGTGAGCAGTTCTTC. It codes for CASSQWVEGEQFF.

This clonotype was recorded many times. The chain uses TRBV6-5 and TRBJ2-7, with 7 positions matching TRBD1. The trim removed 6 bases at V and 5 bases at J, leaving 7 bases unmatched. Germline V gene lookup returns CDR1 MNHEY and CDR2 SVGAGI. This CDR3 is built from 13 residues. CDR3 loop: CASRRPGTDEQYF. DNA for the CDR3: TGTGCCAGCAGACGCCCCGGGACAGACGAGCAGTACTTC.